This is a list of T cell receptor beta chains from one sample in a study of cytomegalovirus exposure and HLA in healthy donors. Sequencing used immunoSEQ multiplex PCR; TCRdb keeps in-frame clones, though not all of them. This table holds roughly 200,000 clones, approximately 85% found once. The sample taken for sequencing was PBMCs. The receptors were gathered from a woman aged 45-60 years in good health and CMV-seronegative. Each CDR3 is given with its conserved first and last residue. The D gene is left open where the match is weak. Part of the rows lack a size; the others show once, few, many or a class for expanded clones.

D: TRBD1; V: TRBV19; size: NA; J: TRBJ2-7; CDR3: CASSYDRGRNEQYF; DNA: TGTGCCAGTAGTTACGACAGGGGGCGGAACGAGCAGTACTTC
D: NA; V: TRBV19; size: NA; J: TRBJ2-7; CDR3: CATSPTSREQYF; DNA: TGTGCCACAAGCCCCACCTCCCGCGAGCAGTACTTC
D: TRBD2; V: TRBV28; size: NA; J: TRBJ2-3; CDR3: CASSSKGLAGRDTQYF; DNA: TGTGCCAGCAGTTCCAAAGGACTAGCGGGAAGAGATACGCAGTATTTT
D: NA; V: TRBV5-8; size: NA; J: TRBJ1-5; CDR3: CASRTGISNQPQHF; DNA: TGTGCCAGCAGAACCGGGATTAGCAATCAGCCCCAGCATTTT
D: TRBD2; V: TRBV6-5; size: NA; J: TRBJ2-3; CDR3: CASIIAGGGTDTQYF; DNA: TGTGCCAGCATCATAGCGGGAGGCGGCACAGATACGCAGTATTTT
D: NA; V: TRBV18; size: NA; J: TRBJ1-5; CDR3: CASSPPGGHQPQHF; DNA: TGTGCCAGCTCACCACCGGGGGGGCATCAGCCCCAGCATTTT
D: TRBD1; V: TRBV19; size: NA; J: TRBJ2-7; CDR3: CASSYPGTGHYEQYF; DNA: TGTGCCAGTAGCTACCCCGGGACAGGCCACTACGAGCAGTACTTC
D: TRBD1; V: TRBV28; size: NA; J: TRBJ2-7; CDR3: CASRGWTGLGYEQYF; DNA: TGTGCCAGCAGGGGTTGGACAGGGCTTGGGTACGAGCAGTACTTC
D: TRBD2; V: TRBV5-1; size: NA; J: TRBJ2-1; CDR3: CASREGLADYNEQFF; DNA: TGCGCCAGCAGGGAGGGACTAGCAGATTACAATGAGCAGTTCTTC
D: NA; V: TRBV7-9; size: NA; J: TRBJ1-3; CDR3: CASRLSSGNTIYF; DNA: TGTGCCAGCAGACTTAGCTCTGGAAACACCATATATTTT
D: TRBD2; V: TRBV6-5; size: NA; J: TRBJ2-3; CDR3: CASSYSGVSGINTQYF; DNA: TGTGCCAGCAGTTACAGTGGGGTTAGCGGGATAAATACGCAGTATTTT
D: TRBD2; V: TRBV7-6; size: NA; J: TRBJ2-2; CDR3: CASSLEVAGGFGELFF; DNA: TGTGCCAGCAGCTTAGAAGTAGCGGGGGGTTTCGGGGAGCTGTTTTTT
D: NA; V: TRBV19; size: NA; J: TRBJ2-1; CDR3: CASSARGGMLDEQFF; DNA: TGTGCCAGTAGTGCCCGTGGCGGGATGTTAGATGAGCAGTTCTTC
D: TRBD2; V: TRBV28; size: few; J: TRBJ2-7; CDR3: CASSLTSGHSYEQYF; DNA: TGTGCCAGCAGTTTAACTAGCGGGCACTCCTACGAGCAGTACTTC
D: TRBD2; V: TRBV4-3; size: once; J: TRBJ2-7; CDR3: CASSRKRTSGRVEQYF; DNA: TGCGCCAGCAGCCGGAAGAGGACTAGCGGGAGGGTCGAGCAGTACTTC
D: TRBD1; V: TRBV18; size: few; J: TRBJ1-4; CDR3: CASSSGTGGEKLFF; DNA: TGTGCCAGCTCGTCTGGGACAGGAGGTGAAAAACTGTTTTTT
D: TRBD1; V: TRBV7-2; size: NA; J: TRBJ1-5; CDR3: CASSPRTGTNQPQHF; DNA: TGTGCCAGCAGCCCCCGGACAGGAACCAATCAGCCCCAGCATTTT
D: NA; V: TRBV27; size: NA; J: TRBJ2-7; CDR3: CASVPAGRQSYEQYF; DNA: TGTGCCAGCGTCCCCGCCGGTCGACAGTCCTACGAGCAGTACTTC
D: NA; V: TRBV29-1; size: NA; J: TRBJ1-5; CDR3: CSVGSGIRNQPQHF; DNA: TGCAGCGTTGGATCGGGAATACGCAATCAGCCCCAGCATTTT
D: TRBD1; V: TRBV6-6; size: few; J: TRBJ1-4; CDR3: CASSSGTGGYKLFF; DNA: TGTGCCAGCAGTTCCGGGACAGGGGGCTACAAACTGTTTTTT
D: NA; V: TRBV5-1; size: NA; J: TRBJ2-6; CDR3: CASSPYQYSGANVLTF; DNA: TGCGCCAGCAGCCCGTACCAGTACTCTGGGGCCAACGTCCTGACTTTC
D: NA; V: TRBV28; size: NA; J: TRBJ1-1; CDR3: CASSQGQTGPAFF; DNA: TGTGCCAGCAGTCAGGGCCAAACAGGTCCTGCTTTCTTT
D: NA; V: TRBV6-6; size: NA; J: TRBJ1-1; CDR3: CASSLRVSEAFF; DNA: TGTGCCAGCAGCCTCCGGGTGTCTGAAGCTTTCTTT
D: TRBD1; V: TRBV2; size: NA; J: TRBJ2-2; CDR3: CASSKGQGTNTGELFF; DNA: TGTGCCAGCAGTAAAGGACAGGGGACCAACACCGGGGAGCTGTTTTTT
D: NA; V: TRBV2; size: NA; J: TRBJ1-1; CDR3: CASRAQGATEAFF; DNA: TGTGCCAGCAGAGCACAGGGAGCGACTGAAGCTTTCTTT
D: NA; V: TRBV14; size: NA; J: TRBJ2-5; CDR3: CASSHRGTLFQETQYF; DNA: TGTGCCAGCAGCCACAGAGGGACACTCTTCCAAGAGACCCAGTACTTC
D: NA; V: TRBV7-9; size: NA; J: TRBJ2-1; CDR3: CAIPRGPINEQFF; DNA: TGTGCCATCCCCCGTGGGCCCATCAATGAGCAGTTCTTC
D: TRBD2; V: TRBV4-3; size: few; J: TRBJ2-3; CDR3: CASSPQPAAGVADTQYF; DNA: TGCGCCAGCAGCCCGCAACCGGCGGCGGGAGTGGCAGATACGCAGTATTTT
D: TRBD2; V: TRBV6-5; size: once; J: TRBJ2-7; CDR3: CASSYGGGGEQYF; DNA: TGTGCCAGCAGTTACGGGGGGGGAGGGGAGCAGTACTTC
D: NA; V: TRBV19; size: NA; J: TRBJ1-2; CDR3: CASRRPGGYGYTF; DNA: TGTGCCAGTAGACGCCCGGGGGGCTATGGCTACACCTTC
D: NA; V: TRBV28; size: NA; J: TRBJ2-7; CDR3: CASSSPNTYEQYF; DNA: TGTGCCAGCAGTTCACCGAACACCTACGAGCAGTACTTC
D: TRBD1; V: TRBV9; size: few; J: TRBJ1-1; CDR3: CASSRVDRGAEAFF; DNA: TGTGCCAGCAGCCGGGTTGACAGGGGCGCTGAAGCTTTCTTT
D: TRBD1; V: TRBV27; size: NA; J: TRBJ2-5; CDR3: CASSFWTGGQETQYF; DNA: TGTGCCAGCAGTTTTTGGACAGGGGGACAAGAGACCCAGTACTTC
D: NA; V: TRBV5-1; size: once; J: TRBJ1-5; CDR3: CASSAQGAQPQHF; DNA: TGCGCCAGCAGCGCTCAGGGTGCTCAGCCCCAGCATTTT
D: TRBD1; V: TRBV4-1; size: NA; J: TRBJ1-5; CDR3: CASSQGQHSNQPQHF; DNA: TGCGCCAGCAGCCAGGGACAGCATAGCAATCAGCCCCAGCATTTT
D: NA; V: TRBV6-6; size: NA; J: TRBJ2-7; CDR3: CASSYSLQGGYEQYF; DNA: TGTGCCAGCAGTTACTCTCTGCAGGGAGGATACGAGCAGTACTTC
D: TRBD1; V: TRBV6-5; size: NA; J: TRBJ2-7; CDR3: CASSYRSRGLGYEQYF; DNA: TGTGCCAGCAGTTACCGGAGCAGGGGGCTTGGATACGAGCAGTACTTC
D: TRBD1; V: TRBV2; size: NA; J: TRBJ1-2; CDR3: CASSVSGTGVVGYTF; DNA: TGTGCCAGCAGTGTTTCCGGGACAGGGGTTGTTGGCTACACCTTC
D: TRBD1; V: TRBV11-2; size: NA; J: TRBJ1-5; CDR3: CASSRDRASQPQHF; DNA: TGTGCCAGCAGCAGGGACAGGGCTAGTCAGCCCCAGCATTTT
D: NA; V: TRBV27; size: NA; J: TRBJ2-7; CDR3: CASSSRRGRGYEQYF; DNA: TGTGCCAGCAGTTCCAGGCGGGGACGAGGGTACGAGCAGTACTTC
D: NA; V: TRBV28; size: NA; J: TRBJ2-4; CDR3: CASWEFLAKNIQYF; DNA: TGTGCCAGCTGGGAGTTTTTAGCCAAAAACATTCAGTACTTC
D: NA; V: TRBV19; size: NA; J: TRBJ1-1; CDR3: CASIAGGTEAFF; DNA: TGTGCCAGTATTGCAGGAGGCACTGAAGCTTTCTTT
D: NA; V: TRBV2; size: NA; J: TRBJ2-7; CDR3: CASSVGRGYEQYF; DNA: TGTGCCAGCAGTGTGGGCAGGGGCTACGAGCAGTACTTC
D: NA; V: TRBV27; size: NA; J: TRBJ1-2; CDR3: CASSFYRDYGYTF; DNA: TGTGCCAGCAGTTTTTACAGGGACTATGGCTACACCTTC
D: NA; V: TRBV5-1; size: NA; J: TRBJ1-4; CDR3: CASSTAGPTNEKLFF; DNA: TGCGCCAGCAGCACAGCAGGGCCAACTAATGAAAAACTGTTTTTT
D: TRBD2; V: TRBV29-1; size: NA; J: TRBJ2-3; CDR3: CSVGSGVTDTQYF; DNA: TGCAGCGTCGGAAGCGGGGTAACAGATACGCAGTATTTT